The following is a TCR beta chain sequence with its context. No antigen is known for it. TCRdb re-derived calls from the RT-PCR reads in MiXCR, one entry per CDR3 protein. The sample shows roughly 630,000 distinct CDR3 sequences, 12% to 15% of them seen only once. The CDR3 length is 15 residues. Germline V gene sequence: CDR1 SGDLS, CDR2 YYNGEE. Trimming took off 0 bases at V and 0 bases at J, with 7 bases between the two ends. This sample is drawn from a study of response to subunit inactivated influenza vaccine. Study-wide points: T cells newly recruited by each seasonal influenza vaccination are few, the authors suggested.

V usage is TRBV9 and J usage is TRBJ1-3; D call uncertain. The sequence derives from a man aged 50 to 60 who received an inactivated influenza vaccine. The input for sequencing was PBMCs from blood, taken 14 days before vaccination. Here the CDR3 reads CASSVEAGSGNTIYF. The DNA of the CDR3 is TGTGCCAGCAGCGTAGAGGCGGGCTCTGGAAACACCATATATTTT.